This TCR beta chain was sequenced for a study of regulatory T cells in long-lasting Graves disease. Per the germline V gene, CDR1 is MGHRA and CDR2 is YSYEKL. The V segment lost 5 bases and the J segment 3 bases; nucleotides outside the gene matches: 6. This CDR3 has 14 residues. Many counts were recorded for this clonotype. To make TCR beta libraries, researchers used iRepertoire HTBI primers and Arm-PCR of CDR3 regions. TCRdb fed the multiplex PCR reads into MiXCR, producing one record per CDR3 protein. The table shows over 200,000 distinct CDR3 sequences, with around 18% occurring only once. The time point denotes: newly diagnosed GD, antithyroid drugs for less than 3 months. The TCR library used RNA extracted from PBMCs.

Sample: peripheral blood mononuclear cells (PBMCs), taken at new diagnosis, from a patient treated with antithyroid drugs. The sequence came from a female donor with Graves disease. This chain connects TRBV4-1 to TRBJ1-2; 7 bases are a match to TRBD1. The CDR3 loop is CASSTPTGDYGYTF. The CDR3 DNA reads TGCGCCAGCAGCACCCCAACAGGGGACTATGGCTACACCTTC.